The sequence of this T cell receptor (beta chain) was determined in a study of blood T cell repertoires in COVID-19. Study as a whole: The United States, Italy and Spain supplied acute and convalescent COVID-19 samples. From T cells, B-cell-depleted T cells, or PBMCs came the material, which was cDNA or gDNA.

Each participant's cohort was designated according to participant-reported clinical history. Source study methods: Reference gene primers were amplified, and this amplification served to estimate nucleated cell counts. Clones were sequenced by immunoSEQ multiplex PCR, and TCRdb holds only the in-frame ones, with some missing. V, J and clone size are taken as reported in that table, and D and trimming were inferred from the DNA itself. The table has around 290,000 clones, 75% to 95% seen once. What was sequenced was PBMCs or T cells enriched from blood (not recorded which). The TCR originated in a woman in her twenties or thirties who had recovered from COVID-19.

CDR3 residues: CASSLMPKEYNQPQHF. CDR3 sequence (DNA): TGTGCCAGCAGCTTAATGCCGAAGGAGTACAATCAGCCCCAGCATTTT. This chain uses TRBV7-6 with TRBJ1-5; D is ambiguous. CDR1 SGHVS and CDR2 FNYEAQ come from the germline V gene. Between the trimmed V and J ends, which lost 2 bases and 3 bases, there was a span of 14 bases. The length of the CDR3 is 16 residues.